The source of this T cell receptor (beta chain) is a study of blood T cell repertoires in COVID-19. As handled by the study authors: Reference gene primer amplification in the assay estimated nucleated cell counts. The assay was immunoSEQ multiplex PCR, and TCRdb's table has in-frame clones only and misses some. The V and J calls and clone size were taken over from that table, and D and trimming were inferred from the DNA. Counted here are 80,000 or so clones, around 90% occurring once; the ten biggest clones make up 7% to 10%. The length of the CDR3 is 17 residues. CDR1 and CDR2 (germline): SEHNR, FQNEAQ (reference sequence). The trim removed 6 bases at V and 7 bases at J, leaving 16 bases unmatched.

This TCR derives from a human donor in a cohort sampled during active COVID-19. Sample: peripheral blood. The genes are TRBV7-9 and TRBJ2-1; 9 bases are shared with TRBD1. This CDR3 reads CASSSPPGTGFFNEQFF. Here the CDR3 DNA reads TGTGCCAGCAGTTCCCCACCCGGGACAGGGTTTTTTAATGAGCAGTTCTTC.